The rows below give T cell receptor beta chains drawn from one sample of a study of shared clonotypes between healthy human individuals. Clones were read by immunoSEQ multiplex PCR, and TCRdb kept only the in-frame ones, dropping some. Among roughly 2,000,000 clones listed, roughly 95% were seen once. The sample was naive CD8+ T cells sorted from blood. The source is a man aged 18-30 years in good health. Both conserved end residues are part of each CDR3. D genes are given only for firm matches. Size values are once, few and many counts, or a class for expanded clones, and some rows have none.

TRBJ2-7,TRBV27,.,TRBD1,CASSLVGTGDYEQYF,TGTGCCAGCAGTTTGGTCGGGACAGGGGACTACGAGCAGTACTTC
TRBJ2-7,TRBV9,few,.,CASSVDGYEQYF,TGTGCCAGCAGCGTAGACGGCTACGAGCAGTACTTC
TRBJ1-4,TRBV28,.,.,CASSLYGDSYKLFF,TGTGCCAGCAGTTTATATGGAGACAGTTATAAACTGTTTTTT
TRBJ2-5,TRBV6-1,.,TRBD1,CANRDRELETQYF,TGTGCCAATAGGGACAGGGAGTTGGAGACCCAGTACTTC
TRBJ2-2,TRBV28,.,.,CASHSGATLTGELFF,TGTGCCAGCCACTCTGGGGCCACCCTCACCGGGGAGCTGTTTTTT
TRBJ2-5,TRBV4-1,once,.,CASSQVVGSGETQYF,TGCGCCAGCAGCCAAGTTGTGGGGAGTGGGGAGACCCAGTACTTC
TRBJ2-7,TRBV10-3,.,.,CAISDKGSSYEQYF,TGTGCCATCAGTGATAAGGGGAGCTCCTACGAGCAGTACTTC
TRBJ1-2,TRBV7-8,.,TRBD1,CASSAETGAYGYTF,TGTGCCAGCAGCGCCGAGACAGGGGCCTATGGCTACACCTTC
TRBJ1-5,TRBV27,.,.,CASSHPGGNQPQHF,TGTGCCAGCAGCCATCCGGGGGGTAATCAGCCCCAGCATTTT
TRBJ1-1,TRBV6-1,once,.,CASSVADRLYTEAFF,TGTGCCAGCAGTGTAGCCGACAGGCTCTACACTGAAGCTTTCTTT
TRBJ1-1,TRBV19,.,.,CASSIDLRGGTEAFF,TGTGCCAGTAGTATCGATTTGAGGGGGGGAACTGAAGCTTTCTTT
TRBJ2-2,TRBV6-5,.,.,CASSHYGGELFF,TGTGCCAGCAGCCACTACGGCGGGGAGCTGTTTTTT
TRBJ2-7,TRBV4-1,.,.,CASSQRVSGEQYF,TGCGCCAGCAGCCAAAGGGTATCGGGCGAGCAGTACTTC
TRBJ2-3,TRBV18,.,.,CASSPADTQYF,TGTGCCAGCTCACCTGCGGATACGCAGTATTTT
TRBJ1-1,TRBV5-1,once,.,CASSYDREGTEAFF,TGCGCCAGCAGTTACGACCGGGAGGGGACTGAAGCTTTCTTT
TRBJ2-3,TRBV7-8,.,TRBD2,CASSLGLESTDTQYF,TGTGCCAGCAGCTTGGGACTAGAGAGCACAGATACGCAGTATTTT
TRBJ1-1,TRBV10-2,.,.,CASSESVEGMNTEAFF,TGCGCCAGCAGTGAATCGGTAGAGGGGATGAACACTGAAGCTTTCTTT
TRBJ1-5,TRBV7-9,.,.,CASSRRVASQPQHF,TGTGCCAGCAGCCGCAGGGTGGCGAGTCAGCCCCAGCATTTT
TRBJ2-1,TRBV7-7,.,.,CASSLTASLNEQFF,TGTGCTAGCAGCCTTACCGCCAGTCTAAATGAGCAGTTCTTC
TRBJ2-7,TRBV10-2,.,.,CASSELSDSSYEQYF,TGCGCCAGCAGTGAACTGAGCGACAGCTCCTACGAGCAGTACTTC
TRBJ2-1,TRBV9,.,TRBD2,CASSAGTTNEQFF,TGTGCCAGCAGCGCCGGGACTACTAATGAGCAGTTCTTC
TRBJ2-5,TRBV7-9,.,.,CASSLNGPAQETQYF,TGTGCCAGCAGCTTAAATGGTCCAGCACAAGAGACCCAGTACTTC
TRBJ2-7,TRBV4-3,.,.,CASSWGRDYEQYF,TGCGCCAGCAGCTGGGGACGGGACTACGAGCAGTACTTC
TRBJ1-1,TRBV4-1,.,.,CASSQDGGSTEAFF,TGCGCCAGCAGCCAAGACGGGGGTTCTACTGAAGCTTTCTTT
TRBJ2-7,TRBV7-9,.,.,CASSLGAGPGEQYF,TGTGCCAGCAGCTTGGGAGCAGGACCCGGCGAGCAGTACTTC
TRBJ1-6,TRBV30,.,TRBD1,CAWTGQGSYNSPLHF,TGTGCCTGGACGGGACAGGGGAGTTATAATTCACCCCTCCACTTT
TRBJ2-1,TRBV5-1,.,.,CASSLGGVRSYNEQFF,TGCGCCAGCAGCTTGGGAGGGGTCCGCTCCTACAATGAGCAGTTCTTC